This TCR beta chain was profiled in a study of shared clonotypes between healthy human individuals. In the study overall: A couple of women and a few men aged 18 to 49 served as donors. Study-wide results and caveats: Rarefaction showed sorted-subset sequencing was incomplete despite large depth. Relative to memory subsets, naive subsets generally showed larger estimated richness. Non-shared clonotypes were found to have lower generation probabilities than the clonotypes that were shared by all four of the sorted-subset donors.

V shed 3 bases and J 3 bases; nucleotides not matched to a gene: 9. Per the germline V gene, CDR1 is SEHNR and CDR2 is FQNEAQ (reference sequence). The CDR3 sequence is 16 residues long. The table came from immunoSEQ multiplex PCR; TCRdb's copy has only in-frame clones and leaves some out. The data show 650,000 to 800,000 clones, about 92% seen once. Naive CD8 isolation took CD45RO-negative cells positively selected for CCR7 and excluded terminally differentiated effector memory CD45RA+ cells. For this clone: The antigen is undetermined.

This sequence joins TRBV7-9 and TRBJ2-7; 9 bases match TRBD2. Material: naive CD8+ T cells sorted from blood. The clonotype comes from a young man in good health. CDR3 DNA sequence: TGTGCCAGCAGCTTGGGGATTAGCGGGAGAGACTACGAGCAGTACTTC. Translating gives CASSLGISGRDYEQYF.